These 24 T cell receptor beta chains were all obtained from the same sample, sequenced in a study of beta chain features in type 1 diabetes. These receptors are not linked to any known antigen. The isolated RNA, all of it, was reverse transcribed, so expressed TCRB transcripts were what got sequenced. The method was immunoSEQ multiplex PCR; TCRdb's version includes in-frame clones alone and lacks a portion of them. The sample holds around 340,000 clones; around 9.7% are singletons and the top ten take 0.9% to 1.1%. General study points: Moderate but significant shortening of TCRB CDR3s was recorded in all four CD4+ subsets from Type 1 diabetes patients.

Material: central memory CD4+ T cells from blood. Receptor source: a man aged 25 to 45 with type 1 diabetes.

The rearrangement joins TRBV29-1 to TRBJ2-3; TRBD1 agrees at 8 bases. CDR1 and CDR2 (germline): SQVTM, ANQGSEA. V was pared by 5 bases and J by 0 bases, with 4 bases of the junction left unmatched. This CDR3 contains 14 residues. For the CDR3, the DNA is TGCAGCGTTCAGACAGGGGCCAGCACAGATACGCAGTATTTT. As protein: CSVQTGASTDTQYF.

This clone was seen only a few times. This sequence joins TRBV20-1 and TRBJ2-3; no definite D call. Germline CDR1 is DFQATT and CDR2 is SNEGSKA (reference sequence). CDR3 length equals 11 residues. Trimming took 6 bases from V and 4 from J, leaving 8 bases between them. DNA of the CDR3: TGCAGTGCCACTTCATCAGATACGCAGTATTTT. This codes for CSATSSDTQYF.

This chain's CDR3 is CSAETASGANVLTF. The CDR3 coding sequence is TGCAGCGCCGAAACAGCCTCTGGGGCCAACGTCCTGACTTTC. The V call is TRBV29-1, the J call TRBJ2-6; the D is unclear. CDR3 length: 14 amino acids. Germline loops: CDR1 SQVTM, CDR2 ANQGSEA. Trimming left V 7 bases short and J 0 bases short, with 10 bases between.

There are many counts of this clone. This sequence joins TRBV7-9 and TRBJ1-1, with TRBD1 as a possible D gene (6 bases). The CDR3 has 12 residues. Looked up from germline, CDR1 is SEHNR and CDR2 is FQNEAQ (reference sequence). V gave up 8 bases and J gave up 1 base, with 8 bases separating them. DNA of the CDR3: TGTGCCAGCGGGACACCGAACACTGAAGCTTTCTTT. This sequence encodes CASGTPNTEAFF. Full variable domain (rest looked up from reference TRBV7-9 and TRBJ1-1): DTGVSQNPRHKITKRGQNVTFRCDPISEHNRLYWYRQTLGQGPEFLTYFQNEAQLEKSRLLSDRFSAERPKGSFSTLEIQRTEQGDSAMYLCASGTPNTEAFFGQGTRLTVV.

The chain has TRBV25-1 and TRBJ2-1; no clear D. This CDR3 is built from 11 residues. Germline V lookup: CDR1 MGHDK, CDR2 SYGVNS. V was trimmed by 8 bases and J by 10 bases, leaving 12 bases between them. CDR3 DNA sequence: TGTGCCAGCGGTCGCGGCATAGAGCAGTTCTTC. Translated, it gives CASGRGIEQFF.

The chain uses TRBV7-2 and TRBJ2-5; no clear D gene. V shed 1 base and J shed 2 bases, with 8 bases lying between them. The germline V gene encodes CDR1 SGHTA and CDR2 FQGNSA. The CDR3 is made up of 14 amino acids. This CDR3 is CASSLEWGQETQYF. The DNA of the CDR3 is TGTGCCAGCAGCTTAGAGTGGGGTCAAGAGACCCAGTACTTC.

This clone was recorded a few times. The CDR3 spells CASSPRHSSYEQYF. DNA of the CDR3: TGTGCCAGCAGCCCACGACACAGCTCCTACGAGCAGTACTTC. V usage is TRBV9 and J usage is TRBJ2-7; D unclear. CDR3 length equals 14 residues. The V gene lost 4 bases and the J gene lost 0 bases, with 11 bases spanning the gap. Germline CDR1 and CDR2: SGDLS and YYNGEE. Combining the CDR3 with reference TRBV9 and TRBJ2-7 gives the whole variable domain DSGVTQTPKHLITATGQRVTLRCSPRSGDLSVYWYQQSLDQGLQFLIQYYNGEERAKGNILERFSAQQFPDLHSELNLSSLELGDSALYFCASSPRHSSYEQYFGPGTRLTVT.

This clone occurred a few times. The chain links TRBV10-2 to TRBJ1-4, with 9 bases aligning to TRBD1. The J segment lost 0 bases and the V segment lost 5 bases, leaving 7 bases of the junction unmatched. CDR1 and CDR2 (germline): WSHSY, SAAADI. CDR3 length: 17 residues. The CDR3 coding sequence is TGCGCCAGCAGTCCGGGACAGGGAGTCCCAACTAATGAAAAACTGTTTTTT. It codes for CASSPGQGVPTNEKLFF.

V gene TRBV7-9 combines with J gene TRBJ1-6; possible D gene TRBD1, 5 bases. V was trimmed by 4 bases and J by 0 bases, leaving 10 bases between them. Per germline, CDR1 SEHNR and CDR2 FQNEAQ (reference sequence). The CDR3 covers 16 residues. CDR3 protein: CASSSQGFSYNSPLHF. The CDR3 DNA follows: TGTGCCAGCAGCTCCCAGGGATTCTCCTATAATTCACCCCTCCACTTT.

This clone occurred a few times. The chain employs TRBV28 and TRBJ1-1, with 9 positions matching TRBD1. CDR3 size: 12 residues. V gave up 6 bases and J gave up 12 bases; unmatched junction bases: 8. Germline CDR1 is MDHEN and CDR2 is SYDVKM. CDR3 sequence reads: CASSSMDRGTFF. The CDR3 nucleotides read TGTGCCAGCAGCAGTATGGACAGGGGAACTTTCTTT.

This clone turned up a few times. This chain links TRBV18 with TRBJ1-5, with TRBD1 identical over 10 bases. The CDR3 runs 14 residues. The junction had 3 bases not matched to a gene; V was cut back by 3 bases and J by 7 bases. Germline CDR1 and CDR2: KGHSH and LQKENI. CDR3 protein: CASSPGQGFQPQHF. In DNA form, the CDR3 reads TGTGCCAGCTCACCGGGACAGGGGTTCCAGCCCCAGCATTTT.

The table lists this clone with many counts. The gene calls are TRBV27 and TRBJ2-5; TRBD1 matches at 12 bases. This CDR3 is built from 15 residues. CDR1 and CDR2 (germline): MNHEY, SMNVEV (reference sequence). J gave up 6 bases and V 6 bases, and 8 bases lay outside the gene matches. The CDR3 DNA follows: TGTGCCAGCAGGGAGGGGACAGGGGGCACTCAGACCCAGTACTTC. Its translation is CASREGTGGTQTQYF.

This clone has more than one count but fewer than ten. The gene calls are TRBV7-2 and TRBJ2-7; 10 bases agree with TRBD1. The V segment lost 0 bases and the J segment 5 bases; nucleotides outside the gene matches: 4. Germline V gives CDR1 SGHTA, CDR2 FQGNSA. CDR3 length: 15 amino acids. The CDR3 loop is CASSLADRGHNEQYF. The CDR3 region has the DNA TGTGCCAGCAGCTTAGCAGACAGGGGGCACAACGAGCAGTACTTC.

This clone has more than one count but fewer than ten. The chain uses TRBV7-9 and TRBJ1-5; D remains ambiguous. The CDR3 covers 12 residues. With 5 bases removed from V and 5 bases from J, the gap between germline ends came to 7 bases. Germline V gene data show CDR1 as SEHNR and CDR2 as FQNEAQ (reference sequence). CDR3 nucleotide sequence: TGTGCCAGCAGCCCACAAGATCAGCCCCAGCATTTT. Encoded protein: CASSPQDQPQHF.

This clone was seen a few times. The rearrangement uses TRBV28 and TRBJ2-5; D is uncertain. The germline gives CDR1 MDHEN, CDR2 SYDVKM. This CDR3 contains 12 residues. Deletions cut 6 bases from V and 9 bases from J, with 14 bases between. The CDR3 DNA sequence: TGTGCCAGCAGATCAAGGTTGGCTGCCCAGTACTTC. Translating gives CASRSRLAAQYF. Looking up the rest from reference TRBV28 and TRBJ2-5 gives the full variable domain: DVKVTQSSRYLVKRTGEKVFLECVQDMDHENMFWYRQDPGLGLRLIYFSYDVKMKEKGDIPEGYSVSREKKERFSLILESASTNQTSMYLCASRSRLAAQYFGPGTRLLVL.

The rearrangement uses TRBV11-2 and TRBJ2-5; D is unclear. V lost 7 bases to trimming and J lost 4 bases, with 16 bases between them. The germline V gene encodes CDR1 SGHAT and CDR2 FQNNGV. The CDR3 is made up of 14 amino acids. The CDR3 is CASKAEQALETQYF. In DNA, the CDR3 is TGTGCCAGCAAGGCGGAACAAGCCCTAGAGACCCAGTACTTC.

The chain employs TRBV9 and TRBJ1-1, with TRBD1 matching over 9 bases. Trimming removed 4 bases from V and 5 bases from J; junction bases left unmatched: 6. The CDR3 loop spans 14 amino acids. Per the germline V gene, CDR1 is SGDLS and CDR2 is YYNGEE. The CDR3 protein is CASSPQGAQTEAFF. The CDR3 DNA sequence: TGTGCCAGCAGCCCACAGGGGGCTCAAACTGAAGCTTTCTTT.

This clone appeared a few times. The chain has TRBV28 and TRBJ1-1, with D perhaps matching TRBD1 (5 bases). This CDR3 contains 14 residues. The ends were cut back, 4 bases at V and 8 bases at J, with 17 bases in the middle. Germline loops: CDR1 MDHEN, CDR2 SYDVKM. CDR3 sequence: CASSSPLSWGEAFF. DNA for the CDR3: TGTGCCAGCAGTTCCCCTTTATCATGGGGCGAAGCTTTCTTT.

The chain couples TRBV7-2 to TRBJ1-4, with D uncertain. Deletions cut 1 base from V and 6 bases from J, with 3 bases between. The germline V gene has CDR1 SGHTA and CDR2 FQGNSA. This CDR3 has 12 amino acids. CDR3 sequence: CASSLVDEKLFF. The CDR3 nucleotides read TGTGCCAGCAGCTTAGTGGATGAAAAACTGTTTTTT.

This clone was seen many times. The chain couples TRBV11-3 to TRBJ2-1; 7 nucleotides agree with TRBD1. This CDR3 is 13 amino acids long. Trimming removed 5 bases from V and 8 bases from J; junction bases left unmatched: 6. The germline V gene encodes CDR1 SGHNT and CDR2 YENEEA. The CDR3 DNA follows: TGTGCCAGCAGCCCAAGACAGGGCGATGAGCAGTTCTTC. Its translation: CASSPRQGDEQFF.

This sequence joins TRBV7-2 and TRBJ2-3; possibly TRBD2 for D (5 bases). Trimming shortened V by 0 bases and J by 6 bases, and 10 bases separated the two germline ends. This CDR3 region has 14 residues. The germline V gene encodes CDR1 SGHTA and CDR2 FQGNSA. The CDR3, as DNA: TGTGCCAGCAGCTTAGCGTGGGGAGAGGATACGCAGTATTTT. Translation gives CASSLAWGEDTQYF. The full variable domain, its missing parts supplied by reference TRBV7-2 and TRBJ2-3, is GAGVSQSPSNKVTEKGKDVELRCDPISGHTALYWYRQSLGQGLEFLIYFQGNSAPDKSGLPSDRFSAERTGGSVSTLTIQRTQQEDSAVYLCASSLAWGEDTQYFGPGTRLTVL.

V gene TRBV10-1 combines with J gene TRBJ1-3, with 7 bases that match TRBD1. The CDR3 loop spans 17 amino acids. Germline V gives CDR1 WNHNN, CDR2 SYGVQD (reference sequence). V lost 6 bases to trimming and J lost 1 base; unmatched junction nucleotides: 12. This CDR3 is CASSQGGRGESGNTIYF. CDR3 DNA sequence: TGCGCCAGCAGCCAGGGAGGCAGGGGGGAGTCTGGAAACACCATATATTTT.

A few counts support this clone. V and J are TRBV2 and TRBJ2-1; D might be TRBD2 (6 bases). The germline V gene encodes CDR1 SNHLY and CDR2 FYNNEI. The CDR3 is made up of 18 amino acids. Trimming shortened V by 2 bases and J by 0 bases, and 17 bases separated the two germline ends. CDR3 DNA: TGTGCCAGCAGTGAAAGGGCGGGGCCATCTAGCTCCTACAATGAGCAGTTCTTC. Encoded protein: CASSERAGPSSSYNEQFF.

V gene TRBV9 combines with J gene TRBJ2-5, with 9 bases fitting TRBD2. This CDR3 has 15 amino acids. With 2 bases clipped from V and 5 bases from J, the junction kept 7 bases outside the gene matches. CDR1 is SGDLS, CDR2 YYNGEE, per germline. The CDR3 protein is CASSVAGGLVETQYF. CDR3 nucleotides: TGTGCCAGCAGCGTTGCGGGGGGGCTCGTGGAGACCCAGTACTTC.